The 25 T cell receptor beta chains listed next were all sequenced from one sample in a study of OX40 agonist ivuxolimab in advanced cancers. Assay: immunoSEQ multiplex PCR; the TCRdb copy retains only in-frame clones and omits some. The top ten clones hold roughly 0.66% of a sample with 98,000 or so clones, approximately 90% of them seen once. This material consisted of CD4+ or CD8+ T cells sorted from blood, taken in a trial of the OX40 agonist ivuxolimab. These receptors originate from an adult with an advanced solid tumor such as melanoma, head and neck, liver or kidney cancer.

The rearrangement uses TRBV5-4 and TRBJ2-1; 10 bases map to TRBD1. The CDR3 totals 16 residues. V lost 0 bases to trimming and J lost 6 bases; unmatched junction nucleotides: 6. Per the germline V gene, CDR1 is SGHNT and CDR2 is YYREEE (reference sequence). The CDR3 reads CASSLGGRDRGNEQFF. CDR3 nucleotide sequence: TGTGCCAGCAGCTTGGGGGGGCGGGACAGGGGCAATGAGCAGTTCTTC.

The gene calls are TRBV9 and TRBJ2-7; 9 nucleotides align to TRBD1. After removal of 0 bases from V and 4 bases from J, the junction contained 5 bases not matched to a gene. The germline gives CDR1 SGDLS, CDR2 YYNGEE. This CDR3 has 15 residues. The CDR3 is CASSVGTGVSYEQYF. DNA of the CDR3: TGTGCCAGCAGCGTAGGGACAGGGGTGTCTTACGAGCAGTACTTC.

The rearrangement uses TRBV5-4 and TRBJ2-3; 15 positions match TRBD2. The junction had 0 bases not matched to a gene; V was cut back by 0 bases and J by 4 bases. In germline, CDR1 is SGHNT, CDR2 YYREEE (reference sequence). The CDR3 loop spans 16 amino acids. DNA for the CDR3: TGTGCCAGCAGCTTGGGGACTAGCGGGAGGGCAGATACGCAGTATTTT. Translating it yields CASSLGTSGRADTQYF.

In its sample, this clone ranks as medium-sized. This chain links TRBV5-5 with TRBJ1-2, with 7 bases that match TRBD1. Germline CDR1 is SGHKS and CDR2 is YYEKEE (reference sequence). This CDR3 contains 13 residues. The junction had 4 bases not matched to a gene; V was cut back by 1 base and J by 7 bases. The CDR3 nucleotides read TGTGCCAGCAGCTTGCAGGGGGTATCTGGCTACACCTTC. This gives the protein CASSLQGVSGYTF.

There are a few counts of this clone. The chain employs TRBV12-2 and TRBJ2-5; TRBD2, the table's D call, lacks a check against the DNA. TRBV12-2 is a recognized pseudogene. The CDR3 is 15 residues long. CDR3 nucleotide sequence: TGTGCAAGTCGCTTAGTTGCGGGACTAAAAGAGACCCAGTACTTC. Its protein product is CASRLVAGLKETQYF.

The rearrangement links TRBV7-9 to TRBJ1-2, with D possibly being TRBD1 (5 bases). Germline-derived CDR1 and CDR2 are SEHNR and FQNEAQ (reference sequence). The germline V and J ends were trimmed by 5 bases and 3 bases, with 13 bases remaining between them. The CDR3 runs 14 residues. CDR3 sequence: CASSPGTSDYGYTF. CDR3 DNA: TGTGCCAGCAGCCCCGGGACCTCTGACTATGGCTACACCTTC.

The CDR3 DNA sequence: TGTGCCAGCACAGACAGGGTCAGTCCCTCAGATACGCAGTATTTT. Protein product: CASTDRVSPSDTQYF. The chain recombines TRBV6-1 with TRBJ2-3, with 7 bases identical to TRBD1. The CDR3 contains 15 residues. CDR1 is MNHNS and CDR2 is SASEGT in the germline V gene. Losses at the gene ends were 7 bases for V and 4 bases for J; bases not matched to a gene: 11.

This chain connects TRBV6-5 to TRBJ2-3; D gene unclear. The length of the CDR3 is 15 residues. Germline V CDR1 and CDR2: MNHEY, SVGAGI. V shed 5 bases and J shed 2 bases, with 14 bases lying between them. In nucleotides, the CDR3 is TGTGCCAGCAGTACCGCTTTAGAGACCACAGATACGCAGTATTTT. This encodes CASSTALETTDTQYF.

J is TRBJ2-5 and V is TRBV11-3, with D possibly being TRBD1 or TRBD2 (6 bases each). The CDR3 totals 14 residues. Germline CDR1 reads SGHNT; CDR2 reads YENEEA. V lost 5 bases and J 1 base, leaving 11 bases between the germline ends. The CDR3 protein is CASSPGGIQETQYF. CDR3 nucleotides: TGTGCCAGCAGCCCCGGGGGCATCCAAGAGACCCAGTACTTC.

The chain carries TRBV30 and TRBJ2-3; D is possibly TRBD2 (6 bases). The V gene lost 0 bases and the J gene lost 1 base, with 8 bases spanning the gap. This CDR3 has 14 residues. Germline values: CDR1 GTSNPN, CDR2 SVGIG (reference sequence). The CDR3 DNA sequence: TGTGCCTGGAGTGTGGGGACTGGCACAGATACGCAGTATTTT. Amino acid sequence: CAWSVGTGTDTQYF.

As concerns this clone: The germline gene is not matched at one end of the junction; a read error may be the cause. As DNA, the CDR3 is TGTGTCAGCAGCCGAAATGGGGTTGAGAACACTGAAGCTTTCTTT. This codes for CVSSRNGVENTEAFF. This chain connects TRBV7-3 to TRBJ1-1; no definite D call. CDR3 length equals 15 residues. The germline gives CDR1 SGHTA, CDR2 FQGTGA. The full variable domain, its missing parts supplied by reference TRBV7-3 and TRBJ1-1, is GAGVSQTPSNKVTEKGKYVELRCDPISGHTALYWYRQSLGQGPEFLIYFQGTGAADDSGLPNDRFFAVRPEGSVSTLKIQRTERGDSAVYLCVSSRNGVENTEAFFGQGTRLTVV.

The CDR3, as DNA: TGTGCCAGTAGTGCCCGGACAGGGACCAATGAGCAGTTCTTC. Amino acids: CASSARTGTNEQFF. The chain joins TRBV19 to TRBJ2-1; 8 positions match TRBD1. Unmatched junction bases numbered 6, after V lost 5 bases and J lost 6 bases. CDR3 size: 14 residues. Germline V lookup: CDR1 LNHDA, CDR2 SQIVND (reference sequence).

The rearrangement uses TRBV4-2 and TRBJ1-2; TRBD1 aligns across 9 bases. This CDR3 contains 18 residues. The V segment lost 4 bases and the J segment 4 bases; nucleotides outside the gene matches: 16. The germline V gene encodes CDR1 LGHNA and CDR2 YNFKEQ. The CDR3 spells CASSPNSPGTGLGYGYTF. In nucleotides, the CDR3 is TGTGCCAGCAGCCCGAACTCGCCCGGGACAGGGTTGGGCTATGGCTACACCTTC.

This clone came up a few times. This chain links TRBV6-1 with TRBJ1-4; D remains unclear. The germline V gene encodes CDR1 MNHNS and CDR2 SASEGT. The CDR3 runs to 15 residues. V lost 0 bases to trimming and J lost 4 bases, with 9 bases between them. The CDR3: CASSEAVVGNEKLFF. In DNA, the CDR3 is TGTGCCAGCAGTGAAGCGGTAGTGGGTAATGAAAAACTGTTTTTT.

The chain has TRBV6-1 and TRBJ1-4, with 9 bases fitting TRBD1. Unmatched junction bases numbered 3, after V lost 6 bases and J lost 7 bases. CDR1 is MNHNS and CDR2 is SASEGT in the germline V gene. The CDR3 runs 13 residues. In nucleotides, the CDR3 is TGTGCCAGCAGCGGGACAGGGCTTGAAAAACTGTTTTTT. Protein sequence: CASSGTGLEKLFF.

The CDR3 DNA reads as TGTGCCAGTAGGGTTACAGGGGGCTATGGCTACACCTTC. Translated: CASRVTGGYGYTF. The chain couples TRBV19 to TRBJ1-2; 8 nucleotides align to TRBD1. Unmatched junction bases numbered 4, after V lost 6 bases and J lost 4 bases. Per germline, CDR1 LNHDA and CDR2 SQIVND (reference sequence). The CDR3 runs 13 residues.

This clone was detected a few times. In DNA, the CDR3 is TGTGCCAGCAGCGGGGCGGGCACCGGGGAGCTGTTTTTT. As protein: CASSGAGTGELFF. V usage is TRBV5-5 and J usage is TRBJ2-2; the D call may be TRBD1 or TRBD2 (5 bases each). Germline V lookup: CDR1 SGHKS, CDR2 YYEKEE (reference sequence). CDR3 length: 13 amino acids. The germline V and J ends were trimmed by 4 bases and 4 bases, with 8 bases remaining between them.

J is TRBJ2-7 and V is TRBV7-2; no firm D call. V lost 0 bases and J lost 0, with 9 bases in between. CDR3 length: 15 residues. CDR1 and CDR2 (germline): SGHTA, FQGNSA. This CDR3 reads CASSLADAFSYEQYF. DNA for the CDR3: TGTGCCAGCAGCTTAGCTGACGCCTTCTCCTACGAGCAGTACTTC.

This clone was observed once. This chain uses TRBV20-1 with TRBJ2-3; D possibly matches TRBD1 or TRBD2 (5 bases each). V lost 4 bases and J 14 bases, leaving 16 bases between the germline ends. There are 11 residues in the CDR3. CDR1 and CDR2 from the germline V gene are DFQATT and SNEGSKA (reference sequence). As DNA, the CDR3 is TGCAGTGCTACCGGGACCGAAGGTCCGTATTTT. This encodes CSATGTEGPYF.

The chain uses TRBV6-1 and TRBJ2-7; a weak D match, TRBD1 (5 bases). From germline, CDR1 is MNHNS and CDR2 SASEGT. The V end lost 6 bases, the J end lost 4 bases, and 10 bases lay between the germline ends. The CDR3 loop spans 12 amino acids. The CDR3 sequence is CASRPGWYEQYF. The CDR3 nucleotides are TGTGCCAGCAGGCCAGGGTGGTACGAGCAGTACTTC.

The chain's CDR3 is CSVEHPDRNDAFF. The CDR3, as DNA: TGCAGCGTTGAACACCCCGACCGGAACGATGCTTTCTTT. This chain connects TRBV29-1 to TRBJ1-1, with D unclear. V was trimmed by 2 bases and J by 11 bases, leaving 18 bases between them. CDR3 length: 13 amino acids. The germline CDR1 and CDR2 sequences are SQVTM and ANQGSEA.

CDR3 region: CASDRGHGYTF. The CDR3 DNA follows: TGTGCCAGTGACAGGGGGCATGGCTACACCTTC. The chain employs TRBV6-1 and TRBJ1-2, with 10 bases matching TRBD1. The CDR3 is made up of 11 amino acids. J lost 6 bases, V lost 9 bases, and 1 base had no gene match. CDR1 is MNHNS, CDR2 SASEGT, per germline.

The chain employs TRBV29-1 and TRBJ2-7; D possibly corresponds to TRBD1 (5 bases). The germline gives CDR1 SQVTM, CDR2 ANQGSEA. The CDR3 totals 13 residues. V gave up 4 bases and J gave up 2 bases, with 12 bases separating them. Here the CDR3 DNA reads TGCAGCGTTGTAAGGCAGGGAACCTACGAGCAGTACTTC. Its protein product is CSVVRQGTYEQYF.

V and J are TRBV5-1 and TRBJ1-2, with D uncertain. V was trimmed by 1 base and J by 6 bases, leaving 16 bases between them. The CDR3 has 15 residues. Germline loops: CDR1 SGHRS, CDR2 YFSETQ. DNA of the CDR3: TGCGCCAGCAGCTTGCGGGGTCAGGTAATTCATGGCTACACCTTC. It translates to CASSLRGQVIHGYTF.

This chain connects TRBV5-4 to TRBJ1-2; the D gene is possibly TRBD1 (5 bases). Germline V gene sequence: CDR1 SGHNT, CDR2 YYREEE (reference sequence). The ends were cut back, 4 bases at V and 4 bases at J, with 17 bases in the middle. The CDR3 runs to 15 residues. The DNA for the CDR3 is TGTGCCAGCAGCCCCCCCGGACACGAGGGCTATGGCTACACCTTC. Its translation is CASSPPGHEGYGYTF.